What follows are 24 T cell receptor beta chains derived from one specimen sequenced in a study of CD8 T cells in ankylosing spondylitis. General study findings and limits: What appeared characteristic of ankylosing spondylitis blood was a TCR beta motif of fewer than ten highly homologous variants.

What these receptors recognize is not known. TCRdb passed the 5' RACE reads through MiXCR, listing each CDR3 protein once. The table lists about 440,000 distinct CDR3 sequences, 17% of them singletons, with just over 1% in the top ten. Sequenced material: blood, either unsorted or a sorted T cell fraction (not recorded which). The receptors originated from a male donor with ankylosing spondylitis.

The CDR3 region has the DNA TGTGCCAGCAGCTTGGGGGGGAGTCTCCACAATGAGCAGTTCTTC. Encoded protein: CASSLGGSLHNEQFF. The chain combines TRBV5-4 with TRBJ2-1; D could derive from TRBD1 or TRBD2 (5 bases each). V was trimmed by 0 bases and J by 5 bases, leaving 12 bases between them. CDR1 and CDR2 (germline): SGHNT, YYREEE (reference sequence). The CDR3 runs 15 residues.

A few counts support this clonotype. V gene TRBV28 combines with J gene TRBJ2-3; maybe TRBD1 (6 bases). CDR3 length: 15 residues. Germline loops: CDR1 MDHEN, CDR2 SYDVKM. The germline V and J ends were trimmed by 2 bases and 6 bases, with 15 bases remaining between them. This chain's CDR3 is CASSLPQGPSDTQYF. Here the CDR3 DNA reads TGTGCCAGCAGTTTACCTCAGGGGCCCTCCGATACGCAGTATTTT.

The rearrangement links TRBV10-3 to TRBJ1-2, with 9 nucleotides matching TRBD1. Germline CDR1 reads ENHRY; CDR2 reads SYGVKD. This CDR3 has 14 residues. V lost 6 bases, J lost 7 bases, and 9 bases stayed unmatched. The CDR3 DNA reads as TGTGCCATCAGCCCCGGACAGGGGAGGCTTGGCTACACCTTC. Its translation is CAISPGQGRLGYTF.

This clonotype was detected only a few times. This chain joins TRBV21-1 and TRBJ1-1. TRBV21-1 is reported as a pseudogene. The CDR3 is 20 amino acids. CDR3 DNA: TGTGCCAGCAAAACCCTCGGTGGTTGGACGTGGCGTTCCGAAAACACTGAAGCTTTCTTT. Translating it yields CASKTLGGWTWRSENTEAFF.

In this sample, this clonotype turned up a few times. J is TRBJ2-4 and V is TRBV6-2 or TRBV6-3; D remains ambiguous. Germline CDR1 reads MNHEY; CDR2 reads SVGEGT. The CDR3 sequence is 13 residues long. Trimming shortened V by 0 bases and J by 9 bases, and 9 bases separated the two germline ends. The chain's CDR3 is CASSYSEKGIQYF. CDR3 bases: TGTGCCAGCAGTTACTCTGAAAAAGGCATTCAGTACTTC.

V and J are TRBV4-3 and TRBJ2-3, with D perhaps TRBD2 (6 bases). The V end lost 4 bases, the J end lost 8 bases, and 13 bases lay between the germline ends. CDR1 LGHNA and CDR2 YSLEER come from the germline V gene. This CDR3 has 13 residues. The CDR3: CASSPSLEGTQYF. The CDR3 coding sequence is TGCGCCAGCAGCCCAAGTTTGGAGGGTACGCAGTATTTT.

The chain uses TRBV6-1 and TRBJ1-1; 9 nucleotides agree with TRBD1. V dropped 7 bases and J dropped 5; count of bases not matched to a gene: 11. The CDR3 has 15 residues. Per germline, CDR1 MNHNS and CDR2 SASEGT. CDR3 sequence: CASIINRGRGTEAFF. Written as DNA, the CDR3 is TGTGCCAGCATAATAAACAGGGGGCGGGGGACTGAAGCTTTCTTT.

This clonotype was counted once. The genes are TRBV6-5 and TRBJ2-1; D is ambiguous. Germline assignment: CDR1 MNHEY and CDR2 SVGAGI. This CDR3 region has 14 residues. Trimming took 2 bases from V and 5 from J, leaving 10 bases between them. CDR3 sequence: CASSYRLFDNEQFF. CDR3 bases: TGTGCCAGCAGTTACAGACTTTTTGACAATGAGCAGTTCTTC.

The V and J genes are TRBV3-1 and TRBJ1-2; D not resolved. CDR1 LGHDT and CDR2 YNNKEL come from the germline V gene (reference sequence). Trimming pared 2 bases from V and 4 bases from J, leaving 29 bases between. The CDR3 has 20 amino acids. The CDR3 sequence: CASSQLNLSSAGRTCYGYTF. The CDR3 DNA reads TGTGCCAGCAGCCAACTTAACCTGTCTTCCGCCGGCCGTACTTGCTATGGCTACACCTTC.

The J gene is TRBJ2-1, the V gene TRBV5-1; 8 nucleotides align to TRBD2. Germline trimming cut 6 bases from V and 6 bases from J; bases unmatched to any gene: 8. There are 14 residues in the CDR3. Germline V gives CDR1 SGHRS, CDR2 YFSETQ. In DNA, the CDR3 is TGCGCCAGCACGCCGGGACTAGTGCCCAATGAGCAGTTCTTC. It encodes CASTPGLVPNEQFF.

The V and J genes are TRBV6-2 or TRBV6-3 and TRBJ1-2; TRBD1 matches at 9 bases. Germline V gene lookup returns CDR1 MNHEY and CDR2 SVGEGT. The junction had 5 bases not matched to a gene; V was cut back by 4 bases and J by 8 bases. This CDR3 has 13 amino acids. In DNA, the CDR3 is TGTGCCAGCAGTTGGGGGACAGGGAGCGGCTACACCTTC. Its protein is CASSWGTGSGYTF.

At least ten counts were recorded for this clonotype. The V gene is TRBV20-1, the J gene TRBJ1-2; no clear D. Germline values: CDR1 DFQATT, CDR2 SNEGSKA (reference sequence). This CDR3 is 14 amino acids long. Between the trimmed V and J ends, which lost 0 bases and 4 bases, there was a span of 12 bases. The CDR3 coding sequence is TGCAGTGCTAGAGAGCGAGGGCGTAGCTATGGCTACACCTTC. Encoded protein: CSARERGRSYGYTF.

This clonotype was found many times. The chain is built from TRBV20-1 and TRBJ1-1; 9 bases fit TRBD1. CDR3 length: 15 residues. The germline V gene encodes CDR1 DFQATT and CDR2 SNEGSKA (reference sequence). V gave up 5 bases and J gave up 1 base; unmatched junction bases: 8. The CDR3 loop reads CSAQGQGKGNTEAFF. DNA for the CDR3: TGCAGTGCTCAGGGACAGGGAAAGGGGAACACTGAAGCTTTCTTT.

This clonotype was recorded many times. This chain links TRBV29-1 with TRBJ1-1; no reliable D call. V dropped 5 bases and J dropped 1 base, with 14 bases sitting between them. Germline values: CDR1 SQVTM, CDR2 ANQGSEA. The CDR3 is made up of 14 amino acids. The CDR3 region is CSVRQTSRNTEAFF. CDR3 bases: TGCAGCGTTCGACAAACCTCGCGGAACACTGAAGCTTTCTTT.

The chain uses TRBV2 and TRBJ2-7, with D perhaps assigned TRBD1 or TRBD2 (5 bases each). Looked up from germline, CDR1 is SNHLY and CDR2 is FYNNEI. This CDR3 spans 12 amino acids. Trimming stripped 3 bases from V and 7 bases from J, with 10 bases between. Written as DNA, the CDR3 is TGTGCCAGCAGTGATGGGACGGTTGAGCAGTACTTC. Its protein is CASSDGTVEQYF.

This clonotype has at least ten counts. The chain joins TRBV9 to TRBJ2-7; maybe TRBD2 (5 bases). V lost 3 bases and J 4 bases, leaving 11 bases between the germline ends. CDR1 is SGDLS and CDR2 is YYNGEE in the germline V gene. The CDR3 sequence is 13 residues long. CDR3 coding DNA: TGTGCCAGCAGCGCGGCCCCGGGGTACGAGCAGTACTTC. Amino acid sequence: CASSAAPGYEQYF.

This clonotype was counted only a few times. The chain employs TRBV5-1 and TRBJ2-3; TRBD1 matches at 8 bases. Germline CDR1 is SGHRS and CDR2 is YFSETQ. The CDR3 is 15 residues long. The V segment lost 0 bases and the J segment 4 bases; nucleotides outside the gene matches: 4. The CDR3 DNA reads TGCGCCAGCAGCTTGGGGGACAGGTCCTCAGATACGCAGTATTTT. It yields the protein CASSLGDRSSDTQYF.

This clonotype was recorded only once. The chain uses TRBV5-1 and TRBJ1-5; D perhaps matches TRBD1 (6 bases). The V gene's germline CDR1 is SGHRS and CDR2 YFSETQ. The CDR3 sequence is 13 residues long. The V end lost 5 bases, the J end lost 5 bases, and 11 bases lay between the germline ends. The CDR3 spells CASRRDTDQPQHF. The CDR3 DNA follows: TGCGCCAGCAGACGGGACACCGATCAGCCCCAGCATTTT.

This clonotype was picked up a small number of times. This CDR3 reads CASRPNSGSKNEQFF. CDR3 DNA sequence: TGTGCCAGCAGGCCCAATAGCGGGAGTAAGAATGAGCAGTTCTTC. The V and J genes are TRBV7-2 and TRBJ2-1, with 9 bases matching TRBD2. The CDR3 runs 15 residues. The V gene's germline CDR1 is SGHTA and CDR2 FQGNSA. The ends lost 6 bases at V and 7 bases at J; junction bases unmatched: 10.

A few counts support this clonotype. The rearrangement joins TRBV28 to TRBJ1-4, with D perhaps matching TRBD1 (6 bases). This CDR3 is built from 14 residues. Germline V lookup: CDR1 MDHEN, CDR2 SYDVKM. V lost 4 bases, J lost 4 bases, and 10 bases lay in between. CDR3 sequence (DNA): TGTGCCAGCAGTTCCGGGGGCATTAATGAAAAACTGTTTTTT. It translates to CASSSGGINEKLFF.

This clonotype was detected only a few times. This chain connects TRBV21-1 to TRBJ2-7. TRBV21-1 constitutes a pseudogene. The CDR3 runs 12 residues. For the CDR3, the DNA is TGTGCCAGCAGCAAACGGGGCTACGAGCAGTACTTC. This gives the protein CASSKRGYEQYF.

This sequence joins TRBV20-1 and TRBJ1-2; 9 bases align to TRBD1. Germline V lookup: CDR1 DFQATT, CDR2 SNEGSKA (reference sequence). This CDR3 is built from 13 residues. The V segment lost 5 bases and the J segment 8 bases; nucleotides outside the gene matches: 9. CDR3 in DNA: TGCAGTGCTGAAGGACAGGGGCGAGGCGGCTACACCTTC. Its translation is CSAEGQGRGGYTF.

This rearrangement joins TRBV6-2 or TRBV6-3 to TRBJ1-5; no clear D gene. The CDR3 sequence is 15 residues long. Germline V gives CDR1 MNHEY, CDR2 SVGEGT. Trimming pared 5 bases from V and 2 bases from J, leaving 13 bases between. This chain's CDR3 is CASSQVGYGNQPQHF. The CDR3 DNA is TGTGCCAGCAGTCAGGTGGGGTATGGCAATCAGCCCCAGCATTTT.

This clonotype showed up just a few times. This chain links TRBV2 with TRBJ1-5, with D possibly being TRBD1 (5 bases). CDR1 and CDR2 from the germline V gene are SNHLY and FYNNEI. V was clipped by 6 bases and J by 4 bases, with 16 bases between them. The CDR3 runs to 15 residues. CDR3 sequence reads: CASSLNRDANQPQHF. CDR3 coding DNA: TGTGCCAGCAGCCTAAACCGGGACGCAAATCAGCCCCAGCATTTT. The full variable domain, rest sourced from reference TRBV2 and TRBJ1-5, is EPEVTQTPSHQVTQMGQEVILRCVPISNHLYFYWYRQILGQKVEFLVSFYNNEISEKSEIFDDQFSVERPDGSNFTLKIRSTKLEDSAMYFCASSLNRDANQPQHFGDGTRLSIL.